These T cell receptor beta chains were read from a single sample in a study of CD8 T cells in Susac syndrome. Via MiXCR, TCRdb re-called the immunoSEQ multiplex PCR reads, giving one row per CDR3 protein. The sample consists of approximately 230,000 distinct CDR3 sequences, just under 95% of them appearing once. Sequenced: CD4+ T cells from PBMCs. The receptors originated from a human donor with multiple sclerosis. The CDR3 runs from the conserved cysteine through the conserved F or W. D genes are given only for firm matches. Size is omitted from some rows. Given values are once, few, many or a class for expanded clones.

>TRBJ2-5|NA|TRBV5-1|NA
CASSDTQETQYF
TGCGCCAGCAGCGACACCCAAGAGACCCAGTACTTC
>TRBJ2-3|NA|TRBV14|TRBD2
CASSARGGSTGGAQYF
TGTGCCAGCAGCGCACGGGGGGGCTCCACGGGGGGAGCGCAGTATTTT
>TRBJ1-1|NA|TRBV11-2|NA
CASSLRTGPTEAFF
TGTGCCAGCAGCTTGCGCACAGGGCCCACTGAAGCTTTCTTT
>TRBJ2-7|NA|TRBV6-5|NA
CASSPMAGAGEQYF
TGTGCCAGCAGCCCCATGGCAGGGGCGGGCGAGCAGTACTTC
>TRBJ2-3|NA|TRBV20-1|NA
CSARDKRAGHPSTDTQYF
TGCAGTGCTAGAGACAAAAGAGCGGGACACCCGAGCACAGATACGCAGTATTTT
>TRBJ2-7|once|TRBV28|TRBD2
CASSRASGGAYEQYF
TGTGCCAGCAGTCGGGCTAGCGGGGGGGCCTACGAGCAGTACTTC
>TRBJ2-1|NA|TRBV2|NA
CASSTSSRSYNEQFF
TGTGCCAGCAGTACGTCCAGCCGATCCTACAATGAGCAGTTCTTC
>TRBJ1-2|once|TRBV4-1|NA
CASSQAAGYTF
TGCGCCAGCAGCCAAGCGGCTGGCTACACCTTC
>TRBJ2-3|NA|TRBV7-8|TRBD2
CASSSGLVGLDTQYF
TGTGCCAGCAGCTCAGGACTAGTCGGTCTAGATACGCAGTATTTT
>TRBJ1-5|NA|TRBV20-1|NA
CSARGSGLQPQHF
TGCAGTGCTAGAGGTAGCGGTCTTCAGCCCCAGCATTTT
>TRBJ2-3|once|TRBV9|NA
CASSVGPGADTQYF
TGTGCCAGCAGCGTAGGGCCGGGCGCAGATACGCAGTATTTT
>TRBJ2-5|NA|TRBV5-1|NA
CASSEGQKETQYF
TGCGCCAGCAGCGAAGGACAGAAAGAGACCCAGTACTTC
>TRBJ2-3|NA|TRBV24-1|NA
CATSDFEKSTDTQYF
TGTGCCACCAGTGATTTCGAGAAGAGCACAGATACGCAGTATTTT
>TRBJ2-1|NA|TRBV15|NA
CATSRGGGAIYNEQFF
TGTGCCACCAGCAGAGGAGGGGGGGCAATCTACAATGAGCAGTTCTTC
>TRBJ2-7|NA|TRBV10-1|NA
CASPPNAEELPNLPSSYEQYF
TGCGCCAGCCCTCCCAACGCGGAGGAGCTGCCGAACTTGCCCAGCTCCTACGAGCAGTACTTC
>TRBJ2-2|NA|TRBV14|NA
CASSRYYRDLNTGELFF
TGTGCCAGCAGCCGATACTACAGGGATCTGAACACCGGGGAGCTGTTTTTT
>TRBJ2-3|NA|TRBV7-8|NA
CASSRQGGVDTQYF
TGTGCCAGCAGCCGGCAGGGGGGAGTAGATACGCAGTATTTT
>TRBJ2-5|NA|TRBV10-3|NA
CAISEARGQQETQYF
TGTGCCATCAGTGAGGCCAGGGGCCAACAAGAGACCCAGTACTTC
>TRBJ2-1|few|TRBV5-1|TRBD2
CASQGLAGGYEQFF
TGCGCCAGCCAGGGACTAGCCGGGGGTTATGAGCAGTTCTTC
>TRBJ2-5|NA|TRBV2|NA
CASNAARLVGETQYF
TGTGCCAGCAATGCTGCAAGACTTGTGGGGGAGACCCAGTACTTC
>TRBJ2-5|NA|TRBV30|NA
CAWSPMTGLFETQYF
TGTGCCTGGAGTCCGATGACGGGGTTGTTTGAGACCCAGTACTTC
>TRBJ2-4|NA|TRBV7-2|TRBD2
CARAGRDGRPENIQYF
TGTGCCAGGGCAGGGAGGGATGGCAGGCCGGAGAACATTCAGTACTTC
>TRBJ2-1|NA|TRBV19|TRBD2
CASRTTSGSYNEQFF
TGTGCCAGTAGGACGACTAGCGGTTCCTACAATGAGCAGTTCTTC
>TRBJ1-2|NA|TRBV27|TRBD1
CASSLGQGVYTF
TGTGCCAGCAGTCTCGGACAGGGGGTTTACACCTTC
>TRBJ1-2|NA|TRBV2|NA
CASRASYLNYGYTF
TGTGCCAGCAGGGCCAGCTACCTTAACTATGGCTACACCTTC
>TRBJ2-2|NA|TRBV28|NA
CASSLSLAGGTGELFF
TGTGCCAGCAGTTTAAGTTTGGCAGGGGGGACCGGGGAGCTGTTTTTT
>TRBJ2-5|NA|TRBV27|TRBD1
CASSFHRTGILEETQYF
TGTGCCAGCAGTTTTCACCGGACAGGGATTTTGGAAGAGACCCAGTACTTC
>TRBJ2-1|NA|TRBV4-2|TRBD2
CASSQAGLAGGLSYNEQFF
TGTGCCAGCAGCCAAGCTGGGCTAGCGGGAGGGCTCTCCTACAATGAGCAGTTCTTC
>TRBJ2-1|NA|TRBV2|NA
CASRAPVGGSNEQFF
TGTGCCAGCAGGGCCCCCGTCGGTGGGTCCAATGAGCAGTTCTTC
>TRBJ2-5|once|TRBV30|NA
CAWARRGTQYF
TGTGCCTGGGCCAGGAGAGGGACCCAGTACTTC
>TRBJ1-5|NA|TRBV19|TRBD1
CASRQRGGGQPQHF
TGTGCCAGTCGCCAACGAGGGGGCGGACAGCCCCAGCATTTT
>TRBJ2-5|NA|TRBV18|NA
CASSPPSGAQETQYF
TGTGCCAGCTCACCACCGTCAGGAGCTCAAGAGACCCAGTACTTC
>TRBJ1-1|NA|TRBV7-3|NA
CASSLMGTAEAFF
TGTGCCAGCAGCTTAATGGGCACAGCAGAAGCTTTCTTT
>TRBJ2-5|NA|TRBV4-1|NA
CASSQDSGTRRETQYF
TGCGCCAGCAGCCAAGATAGCGGAACCCGAAGGGAGACCCAGTACTTC
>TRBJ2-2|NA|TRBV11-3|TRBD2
CASRRLAGDTGELFF
TGTGCCAGCAGAAGACTAGCGGGTGACACCGGGGAGCTGTTTTTT
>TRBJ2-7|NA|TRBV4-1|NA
CASSQDTGRDYEQYF
TGCGCCAGCAGCCAAGATACTGGCAGGGATTACGAGCAGTACTTC
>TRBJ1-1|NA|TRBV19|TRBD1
CASSDNRGGAFF
TGTGCCAGTAGTGATAACAGGGGTGGGGCTTTCTTT
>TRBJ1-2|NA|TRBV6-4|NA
CARPRGTNLYGYTF
TGTGCCAGACCACGGGGGACAAATTTATATGGCTACACCTTC
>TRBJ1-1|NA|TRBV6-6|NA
CASSYPAGGRNTEAFF
TGTGCCAGCAGTTACCCCGCGGGGGGTAGGAACACTGAAGCTTTCTTT
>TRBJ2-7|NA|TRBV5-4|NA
CASSPGGSFSHEQYF
TGTGCCAGCAGCCCCGGGGGCTCATTTAGCCACGAGCAGTACTTC
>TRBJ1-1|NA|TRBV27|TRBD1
CASSGRTGKAFF
TGTGCCAGCAGTGGGCGGACAGGGAAAGCTTTCTTT
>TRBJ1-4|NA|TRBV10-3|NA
CAISESVSVEKLFF
TGTGCCATCAGTGAGTCGGTCTCGGTGGAAAAACTGTTTTTT
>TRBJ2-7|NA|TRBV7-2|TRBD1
CASSYTTGANEQYF
TGTGCCAGCAGCTACACGACAGGGGCCAACGAGCAGTACTTC
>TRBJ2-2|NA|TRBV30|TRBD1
CAWTGGAPGELFF
TGTGCCTGGACAGGGGGCGCCCCCGGGGAGCTGTTTTTT
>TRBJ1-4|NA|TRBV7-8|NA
CASSLPGATNEKLFF
TGTGCCAGCAGCTTACCGGGGGCAACTAATGAAAAACTGTTTTTT
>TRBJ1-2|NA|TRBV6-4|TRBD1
CASRADRGDYGYTF
TGTGCCAGCAGAGCGGACAGGGGGGACTATGGCTACACCTTC
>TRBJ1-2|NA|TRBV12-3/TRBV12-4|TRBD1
CASSPSSNRGGYTF
TGTGCCAGCAGTCCCTCTTCTAACAGGGGCGGCTACACCTTC
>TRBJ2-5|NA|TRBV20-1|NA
CSARDNRQETQYF
TGCAGTGCTAGAGATAATAGACAGGAGACCCAGTACTTC
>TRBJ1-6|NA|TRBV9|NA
CASSVSQDPNSPLHF
TGTGCCAGCAGCGTATCCCAGGACCCTAATTCACCCCTCCACTTT
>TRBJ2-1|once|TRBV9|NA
CASSVLGVGEQFF
TGTGCCAGCAGCGTACTAGGGGTCGGTGAGCAGTTCTTC
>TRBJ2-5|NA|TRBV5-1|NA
CAPAARRWKDQETQYF
TGCGCCCCAGCAGCCAGGCGATGGAAGGACCAAGAGACCCAGTACTTC
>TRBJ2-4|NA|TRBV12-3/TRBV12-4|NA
CASSPSVEAKNIQYF
TGTGCCAGCAGCCCTTCGGTAGAAGCCAAAAACATTCAGTACTTC
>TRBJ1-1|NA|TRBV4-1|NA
CASSQDWYTEAFF
TGCGCCAGCAGCCAAGATTGGTACACTGAAGCTTTCTTT